Each of the 10 T cell receptor beta chains below was sequenced from the same sample in a study of CD8 T cells in Susac syndrome. RNA in amounts of roughly 0.5 to 1 ug was reverse transcribed with random hexamers. Via MiXCR, TCRdb re-called the immunoSEQ multiplex PCR reads, giving one row per CDR3 protein. The data show around 80,000 distinct CDR3 sequences, roughly 94% seen once. Sample: CD8+ T cells from PBMCs. These receptors came from a human donor with Susac syndrome.

The chain uses TRBV30 and TRBJ2-1; unclear D gene. The CDR3 has 11 residues. Germline V gene lookup returns CDR1 GTSNPN and CDR2 SVGIG (reference sequence). The germline V and J ends were trimmed by 2 bases and 14 bases, with 13 bases remaining between them. The CDR3 sequence: CAWSRAPSKFF. In DNA, the CDR3 is TGTGCCTGGAGTAGGGCCCCATCTAAGTTCTTC. Drawing the rest from reference TRBV30 and TRBJ2-1, the complete variable domain is SQTIHQWPATLVQPVGSPLSLECTVEGTSNPNLYWYRQAAGRGLQLLFYSVGIGQISSEVPQNLSASRPQDRQFILSSKKLLLSDSGFYLCAWSRAPSKFFGPGTRLTVL.

The chain couples TRBV6-2 or TRBV6-3 to TRBJ2-5; 11 bases agree with TRBD2. J lost 7 bases, V lost 4 bases, and 2 bases had no gene match. The CDR3 has 13 residues. Per the germline V gene, CDR1 is MNHEY and CDR2 is SVGEGT. The CDR3 here is CASSFGTSGTQYF. The CDR3, as DNA: TGTGCCAGCAGTTTCGGGACTAGCGGGACCCAGTACTTC.

The chain recombines TRBV6-2 or TRBV6-3 with TRBJ2-1; maybe TRBD2 (6 bases). The CDR3 totals 15 residues. V dropped 7 bases and J dropped 4 bases, with 17 bases sitting between them. CDR1 MNHEY and CDR2 SVGEGT come from the germline V gene. The chain's CDR3 is CASIPTRDFYNEQFF. In DNA, the CDR3 is TGTGCCAGCATCCCGACGAGGGACTTTTACAATGAGCAGTTCTTC.

J is TRBJ2-5 and V is TRBV6-5; the D gene is possibly TRBD2 (5 bases). In germline, CDR1 is MNHEY, CDR2 SVGAGI. The V end lost 2 bases, the J end lost 3 bases, and 7 bases lay between the germline ends. The CDR3 covers 13 residues. Here the CDR3 DNA reads TGTGCCAGCAGTTACGTGGGAGAAGAGACCCAGTACTTC. As protein: CASSYVGEETQYF.

V usage is TRBV19 and J usage is TRBJ2-7; D is unresolved. The V gene lost 0 bases and the J gene lost 4 bases, with 16 bases spanning the gap. The germline V gene encodes CDR1 LNHDA and CDR2 SQIVND (reference sequence). The CDR3 totals 16 residues. CDR3 amino acids: CASSIDSDGSLYEQYF. The CDR3 DNA follows: TGTGCCAGTAGTATAGACTCTGACGGATCCCTGTACGAGCAGTACTTC. The full variable domain, in which reference TRBV19 and TRBJ2-7 provide the parts outside the CDR3, is DGGITQSPKYLFRKEGQNVTLSCEQNLNHDAMYWYRQDPGQGLRLIYYSQIVNDFQKGDIAEGYSVSREKKESFPLTVTSAQKNPTAFYLCASSIDSDGSLYEQYFGPGTRLTVT.

This chain uses TRBV7-2 with TRBJ1-1; 9 bases fit TRBD1. Per the germline V gene, CDR1 is SGHTA and CDR2 is FQGNSA. CDR3 length equals 14 residues. The trim removed 6 bases at V and 3 bases at J, leaving 5 bases unmatched. The CDR3 DNA follows: TGTGCCAGCAGTGCGGACAGGGGCTACACTGAAGCTTTCTTT. Protein sequence: CASSADRGYTEAFF. Drawing the rest from reference TRBV7-2 and TRBJ1-1, the complete variable domain is GAGVSQSPSNKVTEKGKDVELRCDPISGHTALYWYRQSLGQGLEFLIYFQGNSAPDKSGLPSDRFSAERTGGSVSTLTIQRTQQEDSAVYLCASSADRGYTEAFFGQGTRLTVV.

The rearrangement uses TRBV11-2 and TRBJ2-5; the D is unclear. There are 14 residues in the CDR3. CDR1 is SGHAT, CDR2 FQNNGV, per germline. Deletions cut 1 base from V and 1 base from J, with 7 bases between. CDR3 in amino acids: CASSLGRFQETQYF. For the CDR3, the DNA is TGTGCCAGCAGCTTAGGGCGGTTCCAAGAGACCCAGTACTTC.

V and J are TRBV27 and TRBJ2-2, with D hard to call. From germline, CDR1 is MNHEY and CDR2 SMNVEV (reference sequence). The V gene lost 0 bases and the J gene lost 4 bases, with 3 bases spanning the gap. This CDR3 is 13 amino acids long. Written as DNA, the CDR3 is TGTGCCAGCAGTTTATCAACCACCGGGGAGCTGTTTTTT. Protein: CASSLSTTGELFF.

This chain uses TRBV30 with TRBJ2-7; D unresolved. CDR1 and CDR2 from the germline V gene are GTSNPN and SVGIG (reference sequence). V shed 4 bases and J shed 3 bases, with 13 bases lying between them. This CDR3 comprises 13 residues. CDR3 sequence: CAWTDMADYEQYF. The CDR3 DNA is TGTGCCTGGACAGACATGGCCGACTACGAGCAGTACTTC.

The chain carries TRBV2 and TRBJ1-1, with no clear D. The CDR3 sequence is 11 residues long. From germline, CDR1 is SNHLY and CDR2 FYNNEI. Trimming stripped 6 bases from V and 4 bases from J, with 6 bases between. CDR3 loop: CASRLGTEAFF. Here the CDR3 DNA reads TGTGCCAGCAGGCTGGGCACTGAAGCTTTCTTT. The full variable domain, rest sourced from reference TRBV2 and TRBJ1-1, is EPEVTQTPSHQVTQMGQEVILRCVPISNHLYFYWYRQILGQKVEFLVSFYNNEISEKSEIFDDQFSVERPDGSNFTLKIRSTKLEDSAMYFCASRLGTEAFFGQGTRLTVV.